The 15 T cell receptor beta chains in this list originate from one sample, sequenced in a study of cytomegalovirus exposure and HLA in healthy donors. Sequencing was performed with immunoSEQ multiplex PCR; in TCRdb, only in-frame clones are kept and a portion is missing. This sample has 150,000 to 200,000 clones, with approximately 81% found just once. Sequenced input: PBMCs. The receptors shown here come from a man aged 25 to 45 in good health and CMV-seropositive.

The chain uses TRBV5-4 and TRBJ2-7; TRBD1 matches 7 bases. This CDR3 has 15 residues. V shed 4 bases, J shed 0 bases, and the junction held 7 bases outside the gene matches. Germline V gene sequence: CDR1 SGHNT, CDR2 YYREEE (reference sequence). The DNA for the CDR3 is TGTGCCAGCAGCCAAGGACAGGCGAGCTCCTACGAGCAGTACTTC. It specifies CASSQGQASSYEQYF. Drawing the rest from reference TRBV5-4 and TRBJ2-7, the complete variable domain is ETGVTQSPTHLIKTRGQQVTLRCSSQSGHNTVSWYQQALGQGPQFIFQYYREEENGRGNFPPRFSGLQFPNYSSELNVNALELDDSALYLCASSQGQASSYEQYFGPGTRLTVT.

CDR3 sequence: CASSPDRGNIQYF. In DNA, the CDR3 is TGTGCCAGCAGCCCGGACAGGGGTAACATTCAGTACTTC. The V gene is TRBV5-4, the J gene TRBJ2-4, with 9 bases lining up with TRBD1. CDR1 is SGHNT and CDR2 is YYREEE in the germline V gene (reference sequence). The length of the CDR3 is 13 residues. With 4 bases clipped from V and 7 bases from J, the junction kept 3 bases outside the gene matches.

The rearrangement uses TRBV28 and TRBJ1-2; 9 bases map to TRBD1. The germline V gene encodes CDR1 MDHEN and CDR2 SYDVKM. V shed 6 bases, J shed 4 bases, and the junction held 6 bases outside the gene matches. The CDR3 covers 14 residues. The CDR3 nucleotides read TGTGCCAGCAGACGTTCGGGACAGGGCTATGGCTACACCTTC. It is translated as CASRRSGQGYGYTF.

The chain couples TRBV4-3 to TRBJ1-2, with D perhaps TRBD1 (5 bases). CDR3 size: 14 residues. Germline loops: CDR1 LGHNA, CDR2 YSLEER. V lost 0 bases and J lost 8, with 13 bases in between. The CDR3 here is CASSQDRQPIGYTF. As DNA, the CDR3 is TGCGCCAGCAGCCAAGATAGACAGCCGATCGGCTACACCTTC.

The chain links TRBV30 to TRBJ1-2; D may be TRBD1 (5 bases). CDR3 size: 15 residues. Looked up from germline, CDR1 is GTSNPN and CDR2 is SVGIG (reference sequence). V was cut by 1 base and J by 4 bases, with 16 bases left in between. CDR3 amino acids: CAWSGPRGGGYGYTF. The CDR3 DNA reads TGTGCCTGGAGTGGCCCCCGGGGGGGAGGCTATGGCTACACCTTC.

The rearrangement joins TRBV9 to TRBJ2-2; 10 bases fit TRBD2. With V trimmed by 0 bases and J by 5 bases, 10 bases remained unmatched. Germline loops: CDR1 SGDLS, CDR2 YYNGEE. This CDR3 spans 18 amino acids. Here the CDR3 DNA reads TGTGCCAGCAGCGTAGTCTCGCTAGCGGGAGCTGGGACCGGGGAGCTGTTTTTT. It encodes CASSVVSLAGAGTGELFF.

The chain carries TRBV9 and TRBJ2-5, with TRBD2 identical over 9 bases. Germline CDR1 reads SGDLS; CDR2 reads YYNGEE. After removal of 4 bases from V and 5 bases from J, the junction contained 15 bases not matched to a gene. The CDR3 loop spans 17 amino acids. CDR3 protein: CASSPQGAGGPGETQYF. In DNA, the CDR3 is TGTGCCAGCAGCCCCCAGGGCGCGGGAGGGCCCGGGGAGACCCAGTACTTC.

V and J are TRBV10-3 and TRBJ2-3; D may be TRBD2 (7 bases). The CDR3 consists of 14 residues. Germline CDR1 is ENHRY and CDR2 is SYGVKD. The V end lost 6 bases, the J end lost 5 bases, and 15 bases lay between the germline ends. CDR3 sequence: CAIRRGGLVDTQYF. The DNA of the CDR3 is TGTGCCATCAGGAGGGGGGGTTTAGTAGATACGCAGTATTTT.

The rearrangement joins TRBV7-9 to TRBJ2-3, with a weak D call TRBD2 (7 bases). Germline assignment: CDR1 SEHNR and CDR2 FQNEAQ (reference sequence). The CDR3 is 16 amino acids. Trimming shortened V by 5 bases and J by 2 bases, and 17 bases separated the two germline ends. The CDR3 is CASSPTRGGDTDTQYF. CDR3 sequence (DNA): TGTGCCAGCAGCCCCACAAGGGGGGGCGACACAGATACGCAGTATTTT.

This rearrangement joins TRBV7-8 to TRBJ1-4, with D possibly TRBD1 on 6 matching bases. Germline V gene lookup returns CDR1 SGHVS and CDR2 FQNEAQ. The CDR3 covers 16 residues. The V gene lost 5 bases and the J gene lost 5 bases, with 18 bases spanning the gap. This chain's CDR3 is CASSRGFGGRNEKLFF. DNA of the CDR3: TGTGCCAGCAGCCGGGGGTTCGGGGGGCGAAATGAAAAACTGTTTTTT.

The CDR3: CASSLDRGTMNEQFF. CDR3 in DNA: TGTGCCAGCAGCTTAGATCGGGGAACTATGAATGAGCAGTTCTTC. The chain links TRBV11-2 to TRBJ2-1; D might be TRBD2 (5 bases). Germline loops: CDR1 SGHAT, CDR2 FQNNGV. The CDR3 is made up of 15 amino acids. Trimming removed 0 bases from V and 7 bases from J, with 13 bases in between.

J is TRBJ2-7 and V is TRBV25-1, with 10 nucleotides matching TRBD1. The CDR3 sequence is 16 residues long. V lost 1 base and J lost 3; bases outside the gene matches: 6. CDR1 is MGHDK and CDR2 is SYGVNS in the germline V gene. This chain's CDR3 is CASSEFDRGRIYEQYF. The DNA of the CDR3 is TGTGCCAGCAGTGAATTCGACAGGGGGCGCATCTACGAGCAGTACTTC.

CDR3: CASSLRTGAYEQYF. The CDR3, as DNA: TGTGCCAGCAGTTTACGGACAGGAGCCTACGAGCAGTACTTC. This chain joins TRBV27 and TRBJ2-7; 7 bases align to TRBD1. Per the germline V gene, CDR1 is MNHEY and CDR2 is SMNVEV (reference sequence). There are 14 residues in the CDR3. Trimming cost V 2 bases and J 2 bases; bases outside gene matches: 3.

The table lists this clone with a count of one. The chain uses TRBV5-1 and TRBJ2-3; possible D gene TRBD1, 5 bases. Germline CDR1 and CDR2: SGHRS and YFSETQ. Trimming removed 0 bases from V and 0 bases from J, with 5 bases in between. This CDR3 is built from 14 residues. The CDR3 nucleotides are TGCGCCAGCAGCTTGGAGGGGAGCACAGATACGCAGTATTTT. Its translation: CASSLEGSTDTQYF.

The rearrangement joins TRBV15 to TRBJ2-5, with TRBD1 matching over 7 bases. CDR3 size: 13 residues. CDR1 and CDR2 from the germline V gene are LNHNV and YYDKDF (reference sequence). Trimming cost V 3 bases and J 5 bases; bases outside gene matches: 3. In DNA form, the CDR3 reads TGTGCCACCAGCAGCCGCAGGGGGGAGACCCAGTACTTC. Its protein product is CATSSRRGETQYF.